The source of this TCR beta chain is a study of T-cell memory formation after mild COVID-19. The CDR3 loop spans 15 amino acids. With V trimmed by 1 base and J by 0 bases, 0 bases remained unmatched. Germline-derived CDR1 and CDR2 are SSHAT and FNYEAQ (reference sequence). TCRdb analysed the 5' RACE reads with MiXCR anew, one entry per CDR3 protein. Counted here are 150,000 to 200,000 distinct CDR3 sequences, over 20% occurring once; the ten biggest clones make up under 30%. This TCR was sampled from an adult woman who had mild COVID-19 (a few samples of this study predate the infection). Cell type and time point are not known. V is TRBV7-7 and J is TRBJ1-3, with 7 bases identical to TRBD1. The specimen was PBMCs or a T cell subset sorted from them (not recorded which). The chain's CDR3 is CASSLGDSSGNTIYF. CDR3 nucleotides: TGTGCCAGCAGCTTAGGGGACAGCTCTGGAAACACCATATATTTT.